The clone carrying this TCR beta chain was counted a single time. When the RNA was reverse transcribed, random hexamers were used with an input of about 0.5 to 1 ug. Using its own MiXCR run on the immunoSEQ multiplex PCR reads, TCRdb lists one record per CDR3 protein. The sample contains approximately 54,000 distinct CDR3 sequences, approximately 95% of which appear only once. The data are from a study of CD8 T cells in Susac syndrome. The CDR3 consists of 14 residues. V was cut by 4 bases and J by 0 bases, with 10 bases left in between. Germline CDR1 SGDLS, CDR2 YYNGEE. The V call is TRBV9, the J call TRBJ1-2, with D unclear. The TCR was taken from a human donor with Susac syndrome. Sequencing was carried out using CD8+ T cells from PBMCs. The CDR3 nucleotides are TGTGCCAGCAGCCCCCCCGGCTCTAACTATGGCTACACCTTC. It translates to CASSPPGSNYGYTF.